This T cell receptor (beta chain) appears in the sequencing data of a study of T cell changes during pregnancy in multiple sclerosis. Generated by immunoSEQ multiplex PCR, the TCRdb table keeps only in-frame clones and is missing some. This sample carries about 23,000 clones, approximately 86% of them seen once, and the ten largest clones take about 1.2%. Per the germline V gene, CDR1 is MNHEY and CDR2 is SVGAGI. CDR3 length equals 13 residues. The junction had 9 bases not matched to a gene; V was cut back by 10 bases and J by 5 bases. The sequencing used CD4+ T cells from peripheral blood mononuclear cells, collected in the first trimester of pregnancy. The genes are TRBV6-5 and TRBJ2-3, with TRBD1 identical over 7 bases. This sequence originates from a female donor in good health, enrolled as a control in a pregnancy study. As DNA, the CDR3 is TGTGCCACCTACAGGGGAGTCGGAGATACGCAGTATTTT. Protein product: CATYRGVGDTQYF.